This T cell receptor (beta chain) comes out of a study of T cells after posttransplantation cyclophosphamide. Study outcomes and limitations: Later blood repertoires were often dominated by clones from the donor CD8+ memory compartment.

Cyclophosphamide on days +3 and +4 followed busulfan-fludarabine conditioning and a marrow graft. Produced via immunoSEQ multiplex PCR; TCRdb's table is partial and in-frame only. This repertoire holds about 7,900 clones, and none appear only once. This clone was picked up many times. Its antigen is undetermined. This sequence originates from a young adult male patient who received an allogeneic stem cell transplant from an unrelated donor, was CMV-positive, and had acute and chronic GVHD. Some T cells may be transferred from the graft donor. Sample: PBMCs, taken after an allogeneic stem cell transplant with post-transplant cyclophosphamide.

Here the CDR3 reads CASSLTEYTTNEKLFF. The CDR3 nucleotides read TGTGCCAGCAGCCTGACAGAGTACACAACTAATGAAAAACTGTTTTTT. The chain employs TRBV12-3 or TRBV12-4 and TRBJ1-4; tentative D call: TRBD1 (5 bases). Trimming took off 6 bases at V and 0 bases at J, with 14 bases between the two ends. CDR3 length: 16 residues.